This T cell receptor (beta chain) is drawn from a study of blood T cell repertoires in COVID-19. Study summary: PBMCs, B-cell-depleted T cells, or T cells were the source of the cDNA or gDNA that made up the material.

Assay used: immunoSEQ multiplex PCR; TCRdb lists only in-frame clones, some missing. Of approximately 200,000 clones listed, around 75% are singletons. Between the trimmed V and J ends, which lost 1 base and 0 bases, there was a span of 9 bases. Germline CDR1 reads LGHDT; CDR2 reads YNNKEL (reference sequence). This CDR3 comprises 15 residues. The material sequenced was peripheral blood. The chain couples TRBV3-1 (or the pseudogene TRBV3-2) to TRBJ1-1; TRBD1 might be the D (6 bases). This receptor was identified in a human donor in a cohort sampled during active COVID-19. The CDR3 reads CASSQVGGVNTEAFF. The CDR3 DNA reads TGTGCCAGCAGCCAAGTAGGGGGGGTGAACACTGAAGCTTTCTTT.